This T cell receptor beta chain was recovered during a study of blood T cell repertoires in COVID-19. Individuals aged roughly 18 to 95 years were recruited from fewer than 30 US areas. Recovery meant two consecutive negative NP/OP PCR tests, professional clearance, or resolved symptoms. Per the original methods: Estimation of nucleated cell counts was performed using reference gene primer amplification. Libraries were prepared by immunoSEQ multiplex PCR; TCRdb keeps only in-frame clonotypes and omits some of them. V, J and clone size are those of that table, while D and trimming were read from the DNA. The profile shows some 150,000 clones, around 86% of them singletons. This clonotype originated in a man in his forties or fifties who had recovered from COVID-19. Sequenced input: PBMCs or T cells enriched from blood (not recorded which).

CDR3 residues: CAWGQTRDEQYF. The CDR3 nucleotides read TGTGCCTGGGGACAAACTAGGGACGAGCAGTACTTC. The V call is TRBV30, the J call TRBJ2-7; D could derive from TRBD1 or TRBD2 (5 bases each). The germline V gene encodes CDR1 GTSNPN and CDR2 SVGIG (reference sequence). The CDR3 length is 12 residues. The V end was cut by 5 bases, the J end by 5 bases, with 13 bases between.